The clone carrying this T cell receptor (beta chain) was counted a few times. The antigen remains unidentified. A multiplex PCR was run with 60 Vbeta primers and 13 Jbeta primers. Using immunoSEQ multiplex PCR, the repertoire was profiled, and TCRdb retains in-frame clones only, with some absent. The sample gives about 190,000 clones, roughly 80% of which show up once; around 1.5% is in the top ten. The data were taken from a study of cytomegalovirus exposure and HLA in healthy donors. General study findings and limits: Published work reported that the classifier diagnosed cytomegalovirus status with high specificity and sensitivity. Further analysis was carried out later, and it showed several of the most significant clusters appearing linked to common viral pathogens.

Sequencing used PBMCs. The clonotype was recovered from a woman aged 50 to 60 in good health and CMV-seronegative.

The CDR3 nucleotides read TGTGCCAGCAGCTTAGCAGGGGGTAATGAAAAACTGTTTTTT. Translating it yields CASSLAGGNEKLFF. The V gene is TRBV7-9, the J gene TRBJ1-4, with D maybe TRBD1 (6 bases). CDR3 size: 14 residues. Germline V gene data show CDR1 as SEHNR and CDR2 as FQNEAQ (reference sequence). Deletions cut 0 bases from V and 4 bases from J, with 6 bases between.